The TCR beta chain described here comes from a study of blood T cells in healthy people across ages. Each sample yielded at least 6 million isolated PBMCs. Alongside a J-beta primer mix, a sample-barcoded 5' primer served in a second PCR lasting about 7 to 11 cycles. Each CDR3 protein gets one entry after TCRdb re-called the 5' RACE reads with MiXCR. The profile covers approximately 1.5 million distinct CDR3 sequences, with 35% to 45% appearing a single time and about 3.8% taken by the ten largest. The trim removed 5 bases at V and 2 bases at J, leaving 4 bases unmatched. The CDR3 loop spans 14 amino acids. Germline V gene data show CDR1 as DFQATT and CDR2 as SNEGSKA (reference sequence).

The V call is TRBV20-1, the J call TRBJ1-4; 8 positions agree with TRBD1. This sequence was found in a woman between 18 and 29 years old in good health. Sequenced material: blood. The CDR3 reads CSAHRQGTNEKLFF. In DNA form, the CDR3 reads TGCAGTGCTCACCGACAGGGGACTAATGAAAAACTGTTTTTT.